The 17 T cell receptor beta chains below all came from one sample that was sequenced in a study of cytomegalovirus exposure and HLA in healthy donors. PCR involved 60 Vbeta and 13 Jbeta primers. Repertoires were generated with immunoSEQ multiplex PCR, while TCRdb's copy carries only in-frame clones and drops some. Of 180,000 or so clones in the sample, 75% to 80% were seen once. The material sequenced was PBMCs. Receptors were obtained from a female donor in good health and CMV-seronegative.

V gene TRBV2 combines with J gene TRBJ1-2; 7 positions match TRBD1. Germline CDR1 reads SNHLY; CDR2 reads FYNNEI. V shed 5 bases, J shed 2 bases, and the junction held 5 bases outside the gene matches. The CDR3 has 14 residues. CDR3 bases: TGTGCCAGCAGTCTACAGGGGTCCAACTATGGCTACACCTTC. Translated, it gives CASSLQGSNYGYTF.

The CDR3 DNA reads TGCGCCAGCAGCCAACTAGGGGCGAAAGAGACCCAGTACTTC. This gives the protein CASSQLGAKETQYF. The chain carries TRBV4-3 and TRBJ2-5; D might be TRBD1 (5 bases). In germline, CDR1 is LGHNA, CDR2 YSLEER. Between the trimmed V and J ends, which lost 2 bases and 3 bases, there was a span of 10 bases. The CDR3 covers 14 residues.

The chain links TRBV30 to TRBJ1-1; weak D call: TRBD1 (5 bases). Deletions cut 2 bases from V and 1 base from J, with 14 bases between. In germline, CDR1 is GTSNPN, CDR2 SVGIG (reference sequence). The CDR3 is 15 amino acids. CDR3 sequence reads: CAWSLWGVGNTEAFF. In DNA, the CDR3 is TGTGCCTGGAGTTTATGGGGGGTTGGGAACACTGAAGCTTTCTTT.

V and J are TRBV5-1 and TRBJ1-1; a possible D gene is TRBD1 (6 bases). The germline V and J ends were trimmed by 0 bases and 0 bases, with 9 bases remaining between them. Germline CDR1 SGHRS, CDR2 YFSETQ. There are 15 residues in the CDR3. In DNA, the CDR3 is TGCGCCAGCAGCTTGGGGAACAGGGTGAACACTGAAGCTTTCTTT. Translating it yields CASSLGNRVNTEAFF.

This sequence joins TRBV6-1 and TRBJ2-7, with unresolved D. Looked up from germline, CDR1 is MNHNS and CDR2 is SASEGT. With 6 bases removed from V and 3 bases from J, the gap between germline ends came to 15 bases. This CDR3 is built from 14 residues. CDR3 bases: TGTGCCAGCAGCCCACCGCCGTCGGGCTACGAGCAGTACTTC. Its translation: CASSPPPSGYEQYF.

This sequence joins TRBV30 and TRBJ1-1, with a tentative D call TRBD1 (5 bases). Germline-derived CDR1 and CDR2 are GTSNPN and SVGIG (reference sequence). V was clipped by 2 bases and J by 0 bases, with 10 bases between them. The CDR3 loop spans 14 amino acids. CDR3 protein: CAWSSLGVNTEAFF. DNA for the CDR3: TGTGCCTGGAGTTCCCTAGGGGTGAACACTGAAGCTTTCTTT.

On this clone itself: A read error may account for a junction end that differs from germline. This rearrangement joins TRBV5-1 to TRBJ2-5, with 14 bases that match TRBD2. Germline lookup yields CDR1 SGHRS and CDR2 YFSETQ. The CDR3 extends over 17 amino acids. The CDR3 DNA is TGCGCCAGCAGCCCAGGGACTAGCGGGGGCCGGCAAGGGACCCAGTACTTC. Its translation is CASSPGTSGGRQGTQYF.

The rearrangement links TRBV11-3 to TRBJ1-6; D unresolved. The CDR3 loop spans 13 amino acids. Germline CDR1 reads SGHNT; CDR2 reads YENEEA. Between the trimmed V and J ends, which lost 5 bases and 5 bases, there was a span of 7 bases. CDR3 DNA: TGTGCCAGCAGCGAGGAGGATAATTCACCCCTCCACTTT. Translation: CASSEEDNSPLHF. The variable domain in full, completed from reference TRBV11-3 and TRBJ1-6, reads EAGVVQSPRYKIIEKKQPVAFWCNPISGHNTLYWYLQNLGQGPELLIRYENEEAVDDSQLPKDRFSAERLKGVDSTLKIQPAELGDSAVYLCASSEEDNSPLHFGNGTRLTVT.

The CDR3 coding sequence is TGTGCCAGCAGTTTCAGGGGGCCCAACTATGGCTACACCTTC. The encoded protein is CASSFRGPNYGYTF. V is TRBV27 and J is TRBJ1-2; 8 bases map to TRBD1. This CDR3 has 14 residues. Germline V gene lookup returns CDR1 MNHEY and CDR2 SMNVEV (reference sequence). V was pared by 3 bases and J by 2 bases, with 2 bases of the junction left unmatched.

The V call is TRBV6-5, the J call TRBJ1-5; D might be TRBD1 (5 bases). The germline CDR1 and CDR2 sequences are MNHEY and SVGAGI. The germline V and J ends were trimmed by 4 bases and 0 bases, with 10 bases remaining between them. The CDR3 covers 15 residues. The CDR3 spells CASSSGKFSNQPQHF. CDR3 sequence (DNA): TGTGCCAGCAGTTCAGGGAAATTTAGCAATCAGCCCCAGCATTTT.

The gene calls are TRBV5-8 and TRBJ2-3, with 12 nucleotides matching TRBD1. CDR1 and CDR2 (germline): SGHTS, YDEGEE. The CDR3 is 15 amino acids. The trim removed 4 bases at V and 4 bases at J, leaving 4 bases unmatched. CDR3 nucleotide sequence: TGTGCCAGCAGCCCGGGACAGGGGGCCTCAGATACGCAGTATTTT. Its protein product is CASSPGQGASDTQYF.

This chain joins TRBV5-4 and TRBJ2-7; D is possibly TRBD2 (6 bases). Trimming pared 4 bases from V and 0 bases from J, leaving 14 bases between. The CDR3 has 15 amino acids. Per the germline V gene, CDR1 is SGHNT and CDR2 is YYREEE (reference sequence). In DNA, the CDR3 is TGTGCCAGCAGCACCACCTTGGGGGGCTCCTACGAGCAGTACTTC. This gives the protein CASSTTLGGSYEQYF.

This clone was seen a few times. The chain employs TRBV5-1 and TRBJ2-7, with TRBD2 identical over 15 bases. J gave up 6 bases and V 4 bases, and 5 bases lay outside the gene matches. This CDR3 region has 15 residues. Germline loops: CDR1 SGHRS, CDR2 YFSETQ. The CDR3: CASSPRTSGGAEQYF. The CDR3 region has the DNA TGCGCCAGCAGCCCCCGGACTAGCGGGGGGGCCGAGCAGTACTTC.

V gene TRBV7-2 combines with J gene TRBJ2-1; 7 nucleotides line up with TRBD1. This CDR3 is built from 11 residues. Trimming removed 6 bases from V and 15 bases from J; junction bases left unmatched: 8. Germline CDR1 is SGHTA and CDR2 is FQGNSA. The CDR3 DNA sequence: TGTGCCAGCAGTTTTGACAGGGTGCCGTTCTTC. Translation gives CASSFDRVPFF. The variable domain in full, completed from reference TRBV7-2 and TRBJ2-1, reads GAGVSQSPSNKVTEKGKDVELRCDPISGHTALYWYRQSLGQGLEFLIYFQGNSAPDKSGLPSDRFSAERTGGSVSTLTIQRTQQEDSAVYLCASSFDRVPFFGPGTRLTVL.

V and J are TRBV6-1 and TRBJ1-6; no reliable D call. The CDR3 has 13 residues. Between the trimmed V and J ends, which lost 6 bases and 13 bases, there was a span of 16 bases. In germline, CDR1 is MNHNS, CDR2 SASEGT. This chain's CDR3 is CASRGNGGLPLHF. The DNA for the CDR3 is TGTGCCAGCAGGGGGAACGGCGGGCTTCCCCTCCACTTT.

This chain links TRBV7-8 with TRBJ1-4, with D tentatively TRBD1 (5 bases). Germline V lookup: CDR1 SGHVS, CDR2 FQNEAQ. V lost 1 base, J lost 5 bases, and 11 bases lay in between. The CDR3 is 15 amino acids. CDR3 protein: CASSLGWGENEKLFF. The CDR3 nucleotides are TGTGCCAGCAGCTTAGGGTGGGGCGAAAATGAAAAACTGTTTTTT.

CDR3: CASSDVTGGYEQYF. CDR3 nucleotides: TGTGCCAGCAGTGACGTTACAGGGGGCTACGAGCAGTACTTC. V is TRBV6-1 and J is TRBJ2-7, with 8 bases lining up with TRBD1. This CDR3 has 14 amino acids. With V trimmed by 3 bases and J by 3 bases, 4 bases remained unmatched. CDR1 MNHNS and CDR2 SASEGT come from the germline V gene.